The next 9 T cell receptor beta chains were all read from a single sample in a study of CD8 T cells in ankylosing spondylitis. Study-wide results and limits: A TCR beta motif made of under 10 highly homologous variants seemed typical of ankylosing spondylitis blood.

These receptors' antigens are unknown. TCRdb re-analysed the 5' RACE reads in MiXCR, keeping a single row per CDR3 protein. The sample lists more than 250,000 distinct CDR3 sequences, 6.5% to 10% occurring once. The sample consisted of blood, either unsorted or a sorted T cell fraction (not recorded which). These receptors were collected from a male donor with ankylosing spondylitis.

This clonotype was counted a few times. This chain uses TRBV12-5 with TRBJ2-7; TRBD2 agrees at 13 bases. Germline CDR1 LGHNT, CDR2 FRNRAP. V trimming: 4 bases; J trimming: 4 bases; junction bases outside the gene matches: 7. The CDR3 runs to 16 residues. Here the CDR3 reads CASGSRTSGRNYEQYF. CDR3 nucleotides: TGTGCTAGTGGTTCCCGGACTAGCGGGAGAAATTACGAGCAGTACTTC.

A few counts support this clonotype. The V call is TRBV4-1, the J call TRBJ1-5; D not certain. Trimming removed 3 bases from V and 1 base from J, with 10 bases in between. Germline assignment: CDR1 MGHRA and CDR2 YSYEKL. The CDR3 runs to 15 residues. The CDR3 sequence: CASSHGISSNQPQHF. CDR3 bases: TGCGCCAGCAGCCATGGCATTTCGAGCAATCAGCCCCAGCATTTT.

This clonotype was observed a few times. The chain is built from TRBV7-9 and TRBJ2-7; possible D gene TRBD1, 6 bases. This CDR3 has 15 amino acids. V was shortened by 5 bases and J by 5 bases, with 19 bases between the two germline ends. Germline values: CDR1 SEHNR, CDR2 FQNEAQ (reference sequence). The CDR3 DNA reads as TGTGCCAGCAGCCCTAAAGGACAGACGGCCAACGAGCAGTACTTC. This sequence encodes CASSPKGQTANEQYF.

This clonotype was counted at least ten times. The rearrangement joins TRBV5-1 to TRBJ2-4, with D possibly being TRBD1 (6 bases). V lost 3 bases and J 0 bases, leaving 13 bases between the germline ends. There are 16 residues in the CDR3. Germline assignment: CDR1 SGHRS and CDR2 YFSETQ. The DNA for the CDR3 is TGCGCCAGCAGCTGGACAGCTTCACTAGCCAAAAACATTCAGTACTTC. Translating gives CASSWTASLAKNIQYF. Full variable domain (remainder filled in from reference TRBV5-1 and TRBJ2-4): KAGVTQTPRYLIKTRGQQVTLSCSPISGHRSVSWYQQTPGQGLQFLFEYFSETQRNKGNFPGRFSGRQFSNSRSEMNVSTLELGDSALYLCASSWTASLAKNIQYFGAGTRLSVL.

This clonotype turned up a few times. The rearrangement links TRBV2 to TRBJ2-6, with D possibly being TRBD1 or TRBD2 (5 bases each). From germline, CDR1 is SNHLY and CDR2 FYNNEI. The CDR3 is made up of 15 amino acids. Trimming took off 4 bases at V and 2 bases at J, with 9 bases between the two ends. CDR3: CASSAQGAGANVLTF. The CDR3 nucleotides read TGTGCCAGCAGTGCCCAGGGAGCTGGGGCCAACGTCCTGACTTTC.

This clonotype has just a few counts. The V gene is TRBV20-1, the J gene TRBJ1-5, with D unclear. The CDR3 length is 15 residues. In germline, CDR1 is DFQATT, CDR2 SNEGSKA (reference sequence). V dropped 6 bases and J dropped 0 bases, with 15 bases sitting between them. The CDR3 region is CSAPVRLYSNQPQHF. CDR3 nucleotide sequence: TGCAGTGCCCCAGTGAGACTGTATAGCAATCAGCCCCAGCATTTT.

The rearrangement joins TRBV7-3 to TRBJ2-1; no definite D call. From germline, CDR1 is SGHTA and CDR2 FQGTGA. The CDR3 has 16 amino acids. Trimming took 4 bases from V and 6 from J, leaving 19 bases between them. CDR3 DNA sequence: TGTGCCAGCAGCTCCAGACAAAGGCAAGGCGGCAATGAGCAGTTCTTC. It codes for CASSSRQRQGGNEQFF.

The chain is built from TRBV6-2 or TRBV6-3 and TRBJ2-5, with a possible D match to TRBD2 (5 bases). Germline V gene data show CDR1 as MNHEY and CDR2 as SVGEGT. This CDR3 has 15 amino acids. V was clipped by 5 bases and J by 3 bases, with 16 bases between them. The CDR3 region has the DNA TGTGCCAGCAGTCGCGGTGCCGCCGGGAAAGAGACCCAGTACTTC. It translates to CASSRGAAGKETQYF.

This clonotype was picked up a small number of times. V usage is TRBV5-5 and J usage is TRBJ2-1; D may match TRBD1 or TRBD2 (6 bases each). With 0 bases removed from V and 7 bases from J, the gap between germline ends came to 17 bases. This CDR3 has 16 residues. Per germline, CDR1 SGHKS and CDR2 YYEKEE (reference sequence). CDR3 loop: CASSLDREEWRNEQFF. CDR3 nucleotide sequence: TGTGCCAGCAGCTTGGACAGGGAGGAATGGCGGAATGAGCAGTTCTTC.